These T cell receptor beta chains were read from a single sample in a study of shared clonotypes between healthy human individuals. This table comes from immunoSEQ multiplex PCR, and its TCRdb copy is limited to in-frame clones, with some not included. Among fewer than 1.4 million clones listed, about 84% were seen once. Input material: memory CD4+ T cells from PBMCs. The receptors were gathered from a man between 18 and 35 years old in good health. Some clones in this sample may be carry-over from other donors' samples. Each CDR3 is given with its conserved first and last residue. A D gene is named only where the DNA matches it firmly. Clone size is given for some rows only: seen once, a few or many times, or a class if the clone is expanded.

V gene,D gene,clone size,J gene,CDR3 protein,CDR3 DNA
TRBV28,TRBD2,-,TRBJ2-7,CASSFPGTSVPWEQYF,TGTGCCAGCAGTTTCCCCGGGACTAGCGTTCCCTGGGAGCAGTACTTC
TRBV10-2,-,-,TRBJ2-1,CASSEYGLPLNEQFF,TGCGCCAGCAGTGAGTATGGCTTGCCCCTCAATGAGCAGTTCTTC
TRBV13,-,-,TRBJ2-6,CASSPTSGANVLTF,TGTGCCAGCAGCCCGACCTCTGGGGCCAACGTCCTGACTTTC
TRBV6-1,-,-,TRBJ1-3,CASSGTSSGNTIYF,TGTGCCAGCAGTGGAACAAGCTCTGGAAACACCATATATTTT
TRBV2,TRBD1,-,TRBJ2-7,CASSIDRVNTYEQYF,TGTGCCAGCAGTATTGACAGGGTTAATACCTACGAGCAGTACTTC
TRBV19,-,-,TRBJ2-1,CASRPSLLGEQFF,TGTGCCAGTAGGCCGAGTCTGCTGGGTGAGCAGTTCTTC
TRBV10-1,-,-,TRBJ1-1,CASSEVPGLKKVEAFF,TGCGCCAGCAGTGAGGTCCCGGGCCTAAAGAAGGTTGAAGCTTTCTTT
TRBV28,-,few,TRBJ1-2,CASMAGFAYGYTF,TGTGCCAGCATGGCCGGGTTCGCCTATGGCTACACCTTC
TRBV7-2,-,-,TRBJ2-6,CASSLDPAGNVLTF,TGTGCCAGCAGCTTAGATCCAGCGGGCAACGTCCTGACTTTC
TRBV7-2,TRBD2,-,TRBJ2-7,CASSPVAGGPGEQYF,TGTGCCAGCAGCCCCGTGGCGGGAGGGCCAGGCGAGCAGTACTTC
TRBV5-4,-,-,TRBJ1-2,CASRAQAGIYGYTF,TGTGCCAGCAGGGCCCAGGCGGGGATCTATGGCTACACCTTC
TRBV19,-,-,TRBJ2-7,CASSMVARGGYEQYF,TGTGCCAGTAGTATGGTTGCCAGGGGAGGCTACGAGCAGTACTTC
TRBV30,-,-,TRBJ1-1,CAWRLQPNTEAFF,TGTGCCTGGAGATTACAACCTAACACTGAAGCTTTCTTT
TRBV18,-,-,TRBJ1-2,CASSAGPGGPYGYTF,TGTGCCAGCTCGGCCGGGCCTGGGGGCCCCTATGGCTACACCTTC
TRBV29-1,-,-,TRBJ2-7,CSVQGRQGALREEVAEQYF,TGCAGCGTGCAAGGTCGACAGGGCGCCCTACGGGAGGAAGTCGCCGAGCAGTACTTC
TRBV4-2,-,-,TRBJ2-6,CASSQDLWGPRSGANVLTF,TGTGCCAGCAGCCAAGATTTGTGGGGTCCTAGGTCTGGGGCCAACGTCCTGACTTTC
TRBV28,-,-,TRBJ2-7,CTTGPQPYEQYF,TGTACTACGGGACCTCAGCCCTACGAGCAGTACTTC
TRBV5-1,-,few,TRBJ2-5,CASSLGLGETQYF,TGCGCCAGCAGCTTGGGGCTGGGGGAGACCCAGTACTTC
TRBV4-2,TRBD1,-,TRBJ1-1,CASTFGQGHTEAFF,TGTGCCAGCACATTTGGACAGGGGCACACTGAAGCTTTCTTT
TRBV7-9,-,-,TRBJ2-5,CASSLVGAGRETQYF,TGTGCCAGCAGCTTAGTAGGTGCAGGAAGAGAGACCCAGTACTTC
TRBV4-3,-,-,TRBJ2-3,CASSRGARGTQYF,TGCGCCAGCAGCCGGGGGGCCCGCGGTACGCAGTATTTT
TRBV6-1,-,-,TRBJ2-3,CASSRRGQQGDTQYF,TGTGCCAGCAGTAGACGGGGCCAGCAGGGGGATACGCAGTATTTT
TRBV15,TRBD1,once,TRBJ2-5,CATSSSSGTGGETQYF,TGTGCCACCAGCTCCTCCTCCGGGACAGGAGGGGAGACCCAGTACTTC
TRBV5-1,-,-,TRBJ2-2,CANSDGARNTGELFF,TGCGCCAACAGCGACGGGGCCCGGAACACCGGGGAGCTGTTTTTT
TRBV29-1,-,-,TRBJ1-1,CSAVSGVGGEAFF,TGCAGCGCAGTGTCGGGGGTTGGTGGGGAAGCTTTCTTT
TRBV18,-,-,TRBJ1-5,CASSQDWDQPQHF,TGTGCCAGCTCACAAGATTGGGATCAGCCCCAGCATTTT
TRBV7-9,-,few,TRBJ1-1,CASSQDPNTEAFF,TGTGCCAGCAGCCAGGACCCAAACACTGAAGCTTTCTTT
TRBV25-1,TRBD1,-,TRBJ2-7,CASSPALGQGIYEQYF,TGTGCCAGCAGCCCCGCCTTAGGACAGGGCATCTACGAGCAGTACTTC
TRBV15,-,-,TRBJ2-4,CATSRETPGTAANIQYF,TGTGCCACCAGCAGAGAAACCCCCGGGACCGCGGCTAACATTCAGTACTTC
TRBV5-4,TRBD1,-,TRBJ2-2,CASSSGGQGDTGELFF,TGTGCCAGCAGCTCGGGGGGACAGGGGGACACCGGGGAGCTGTTTTTT
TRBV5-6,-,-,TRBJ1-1,CASTSRGRRNTEAFF,TGTGCCAGCACCTCCCGAGGACGGAGGAACACTGAAGCTTTCTTT
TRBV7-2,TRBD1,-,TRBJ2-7,CATSPAGGFYEQYF,TGTGCCACCAGCCCCGCAGGGGGCTTCTACGAGCAGTACTTC
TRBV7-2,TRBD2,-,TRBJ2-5,CASTPGLGGSGETQYF,TGTGCCAGCACCCCGGGCTTGGGCGGGAGCGGTGAGACCCAGTACTTC
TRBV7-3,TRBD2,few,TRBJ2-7,CASSSQYGGEQYF,TGTGCCAGCAGCTCACAATACGGGGGGGAGCAGTACTTC
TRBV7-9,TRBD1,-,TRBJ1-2,CASSFTGGGGYTF,TGTGCCAGCAGCTTCACAGGGGGCGGAGGCTACACCTTC
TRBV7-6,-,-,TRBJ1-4,CASSRGPTNEKLFF,TGTGCCAGCAGCCGCGGACCAACTAATGAAAAACTGTTTTTT
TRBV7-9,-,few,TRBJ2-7,CASSPGAYEQYF,TGTGCCAGCAGCCCGGGGGCCTACGAGCAGTACTTC
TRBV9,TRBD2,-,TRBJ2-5,CASSVGAGGETQYF,TGTGCCAGCAGCGTAGGGGCGGGAGGAGAGACCCAGTACTTC
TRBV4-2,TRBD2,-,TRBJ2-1,CASSPLLAGGYNEQFF,TGTGCCAGCAGCCCCTTACTAGCGGGAGGGTACAATGAGCAGTTCTTC
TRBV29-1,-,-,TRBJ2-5,CSVLSGEETQYF,TGCAGCGTGTTGAGCGGAGAAGAGACCCAGTACTTC
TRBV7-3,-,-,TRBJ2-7,CASSLSPGGIYEQYF,TGTGCCAGCAGCTTATCGCCGGGGGGCATCTACGAGCAGTACTTC
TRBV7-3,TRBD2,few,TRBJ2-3,CASSPGTSGSPSTDTQYF,TGTGCCAGCAGCCCTGGGACTAGCGGGAGTCCTAGCACAGATACGCAGTATTTT
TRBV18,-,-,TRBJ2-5,CASSPTDQETQYF,TGTGCCAGCTCGCCGACAGACCAAGAGACCCAGTACTTC
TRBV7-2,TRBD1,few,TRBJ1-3,CASSLSGQIGNTIYF,TGTGCCAGCAGCTTGTCGGGACAGATTGGAAACACCATATATTTT
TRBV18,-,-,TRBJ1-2,CASSLGMGQTFYTF,TGTGCCAGCTCCCTCGGAATGGGACAAACCTTCTACACCTTC
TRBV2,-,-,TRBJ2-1,CASSTGYEQFF,TGTGCCAGCAGCACAGGGTATGAGCAGTTCTTC
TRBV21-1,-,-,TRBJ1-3,CASSKGTGGGNTIYF,TGTGCCAGCAGCAAAGGGACAGGGGGCGGAAACACCATATATTTT
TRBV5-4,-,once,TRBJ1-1,CASSFLREGREAFF,TGTGCCAGCAGCTTTCTCAGGGAGGGCCGTGAAGCTTTCTTT
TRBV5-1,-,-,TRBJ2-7,CASSLEPLNTYEQYF,TGCGCCAGCAGCTTGGAACCACTGAACACCTACGAGCAGTACTTC
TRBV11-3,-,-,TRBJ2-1,CASSFGDRSGQFF,TGTGCCAGCAGCTTTGGGGACCGTAGCGGGCAGTTCTTC
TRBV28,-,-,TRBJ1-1,CASSFGRYTEAFF,TGTGCCAGCAGTTTTGGACGGTACACTGAAGCTTTCTTT
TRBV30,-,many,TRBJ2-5,CAWSVPEGGETQYF,TGTGCCTGGAGTGTCCCAGAGGGAGGAGAGACCCAGTACTTC
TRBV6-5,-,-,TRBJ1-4,CATSPGQGSVKLFF,TGTGCCACCTCCCCGGGGCAGGGGAGTGTAAAACTGTTTTTT
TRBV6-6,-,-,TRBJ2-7,CASSYSPGPGHEQYF,TGTGCCAGCAGTTACTCGCCGGGCCCTGGGCACGAGCAGTACTTC
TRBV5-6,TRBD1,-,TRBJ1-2,CASSSTGSNYGYTF,TGTGCCAGCAGCTCGACAGGGAGCAACTATGGCTACACCTTC
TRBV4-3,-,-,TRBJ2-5,CASSHGGQGETQYF,TGCGCCAGCAGCCACGGTGGGCAGGGCGAGACCCAGTACTTC
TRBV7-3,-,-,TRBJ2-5,CASSFSIQETQYF,TGTGCCAGCAGCTTTAGCATTCAAGAGACCCAGTACTTC
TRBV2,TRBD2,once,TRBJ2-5,CASNGLGGKETQYF,TGTGCCAGCAATGGACTAGGAGGAAAAGAGACCCAGTACTTC